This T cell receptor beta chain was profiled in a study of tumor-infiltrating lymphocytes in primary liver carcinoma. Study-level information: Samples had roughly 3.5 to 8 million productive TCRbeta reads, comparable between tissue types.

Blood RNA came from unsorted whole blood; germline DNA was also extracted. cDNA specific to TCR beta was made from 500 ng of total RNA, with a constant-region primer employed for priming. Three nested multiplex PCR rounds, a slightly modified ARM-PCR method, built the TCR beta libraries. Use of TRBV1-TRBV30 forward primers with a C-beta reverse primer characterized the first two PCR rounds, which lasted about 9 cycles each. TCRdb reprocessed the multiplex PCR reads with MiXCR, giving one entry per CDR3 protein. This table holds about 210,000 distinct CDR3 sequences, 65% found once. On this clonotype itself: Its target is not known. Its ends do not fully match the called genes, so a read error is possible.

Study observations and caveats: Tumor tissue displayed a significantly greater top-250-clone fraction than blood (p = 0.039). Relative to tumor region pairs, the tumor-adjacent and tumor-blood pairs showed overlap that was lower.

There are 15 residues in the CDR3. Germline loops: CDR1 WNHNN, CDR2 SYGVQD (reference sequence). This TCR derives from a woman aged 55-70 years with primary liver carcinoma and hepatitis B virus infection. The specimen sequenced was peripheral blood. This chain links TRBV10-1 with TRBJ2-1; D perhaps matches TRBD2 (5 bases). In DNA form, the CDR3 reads TGCGCCAGCAGTGCCACCGGGGTCCGGCACAATGAGCAGTCCTTC. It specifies CASSATGVRHNEQSF.